Each of the 17 T cell receptor beta chains below was sequenced from the same sample in a study of T-cell memory formation after mild COVID-19. TCRdb redid the calling of the 5' RACE reads with MiXCR, one entry per CDR3 protein. Of around 300,000 distinct CDR3 sequences in the sample, approximately 13% were seen once. The material sequenced was PBMCs or a T cell subset sorted from them (not recorded which). All receptors come from a man younger than 30 who had mild COVID-19 (a few samples of this study predate the infection). Cell type and time point are not known.

This rearrangement joins TRBV7-9 to TRBJ1-1, with 8 bases that match TRBD1. CDR1 and CDR2 from the germline V gene are SEHNR and FQNEAQ (reference sequence). This CDR3 comprises 15 residues. Trimming at V came to 1 base and at J to 2 bases, leaving 3 bases not matched to a gene. The CDR3 reads CASSLEDRGNTEAFF. CDR3 nucleotides: TGTGCCAGCAGCTTAGAAGACAGGGGCAACACTGAAGCTTTCTTT. Drawing the rest from reference TRBV7-9 and TRBJ1-1, the complete variable domain is DTGVSQNPRHKITKRGQNVTFRCDPISEHNRLYWYRQTLGQGPEFLTYFQNEAQLEKSRLLSDRFSAERPKGSFSTLEIQRTEQGDSAMYLCASSLEDRGNTEAFFGQGTRLTVV.

This chain connects TRBV7-9 to TRBJ2-5; 11 bases map to TRBD1. Per the germline V gene, CDR1 is SEHNR and CDR2 is FQNEAQ (reference sequence). V dropped 3 bases and J dropped 3; count of bases not matched to a gene: 3. The length of the CDR3 is 15 residues. CDR3 sequence (DNA): TGTGCCAGCAGCTTCGGACAGGGGGCAGAAGAGACCCAGTACTTC. It encodes CASSFGQGAEETQYF.

The sample holds many counts of this clonotype. The rearrangement links TRBV5-1 to TRBJ1-1; no reliable D call. Trimming pared 3 bases from V and 4 bases from J, leaving 16 bases between. This CDR3 is 15 amino acids long. CDR1 and CDR2 from the germline V gene are SGHRS and YFSETQ. Here the CDR3 DNA reads TGCGCCAGCAGCTCCTGGTCCTTGGGCTCCACTGAAGCTTTCTTT. Translation: CASSSWSLGSTEAFF.

This clonotype showed up just a few times. The gene calls are TRBV9 and TRBJ1-2; TRBD1 matches 7 bases. Trimming took 4 bases from V and 6 from J; bases not matched to a gene: 6. There are 13 residues in the CDR3. Per the germline V gene, CDR1 is SGDLS and CDR2 is YYNGEE. DNA of the CDR3: TGTGCCAGCAGCCTGGGACAGATGAATGGCTACACCTTC. Its protein product is CASSLGQMNGYTF.

This clonotype was counted between two and nine times. This chain joins TRBV19 and TRBJ1-6; the D is unclear. Germline assignment: CDR1 LNHDA and CDR2 SQIVND (reference sequence). This CDR3 has 15 residues. V lost 3 bases and J lost 7, with 13 bases in between. The CDR3 loop is CASSISGGANSPLHF. The CDR3 nucleotides read TGTGCCAGTAGTATTTCCGGCGGAGCCAATTCACCCCTCCACTTT.

This clonotype was observed a few times. J is TRBJ2-3 and V is TRBV5-1; D may be TRBD2 (5 bases). Germline CDR1 is SGHRS and CDR2 is YFSETQ. The CDR3 covers 14 residues. The V and J ends lost 0 bases and 2 bases respectively, with 7 bases between them. This CDR3 reads CASSLEADTDTQYF. In DNA form, the CDR3 reads TGCGCCAGCAGCTTGGAAGCGGACACAGATACGCAGTATTTT.

This chain uses TRBV12-3 or TRBV12-4 with TRBJ1-1; 12 bases align to TRBD1. Trimming cost V 3 bases and J 5 bases; bases outside gene matches: 4. The CDR3 totals 15 residues. The CDR3 bases are TGTGCCAGCAGTTTCGGGACAGGGGGCTTGACTGAAGCTTTCTTT. Its translation: CASSFGTGGLTEAFF.

The chain combines TRBV6-2 or TRBV6-3 with TRBJ2-7, with 9 bases fitting TRBD2. The germline V gene encodes CDR1 MNHEY and CDR2 SVGEGT. With 6 bases clipped from V and 2 bases from J, the junction kept 8 bases outside the gene matches. This CDR3 comprises 15 residues. CDR3 loop: CASRQTSGLAYEQYF. CDR3 DNA sequence: TGTGCCAGCAGACAAACTAGCGGGCTAGCCTACGAGCAGTACTTC.

The chain is built from TRBV5-8 and TRBJ2-2; D is possibly TRBD1 (5 bases). CDR3 length: 15 amino acids. Trimming stripped 5 bases from V and 1 base from J, with 12 bases between. From germline, CDR1 is SGHTS and CDR2 YDEGEE. The CDR3 DNA sequence: TGTGCCAGCAGAATCAGGGTACGGAACACCGGGGAGCTGTTTTTT. It translates to CASRIRVRNTGELFF.

The CDR3 region is CASRGVEQYF. The CDR3 DNA reads TGCGCCAGCAGGGGGGTCGAGCAGTACTTC. V and J are TRBV5-1 and TRBJ2-7; tentatively, D is TRBD1 or TRBD2 (5 bases each). Looked up from germline, CDR1 is SGHRS and CDR2 is YFSETQ. Trimming stripped 5 bases from V and 6 bases from J, with 6 bases between. The CDR3 runs 10 residues.

In its sample, this clonotype was seen a few times. The chain couples TRBV27 to TRBJ2-1; possibly TRBD1 or TRBD2 for D (5 bases each). CDR1 is MNHEY, CDR2 SMNVEV, per germline (reference sequence). This CDR3 contains 14 residues. Trimming removed 2 bases at V and 8 bases at J, with 13 bases between. CDR3 nucleotides: TGTGCCAGCAGTTTAGCGCTACGAGGGGATGAGCAGTTCTTC. This gives the protein CASSLALRGDEQFF.

The DNA of the CDR3 is TGTGCCAGCAGTTTGCGGGACGCCGGACCAGATACGCAGTATTTT. This codes for CASSLRDAGPDTQYF. V usage is TRBV6-2 or TRBV6-3 and J usage is TRBJ2-3; perhaps TRBD2 as D (6 bases). In germline, CDR1 is MNHEY, CDR2 SVGEGT. Trimming took off 4 bases at V and 4 bases at J, with 15 bases between the two ends. This CDR3 spans 15 amino acids.

This clonotype was seen a handful of times. The gene calls are TRBV7-8 and TRBJ2-3, with D unclear. CDR3 size: 13 residues. With 7 bases removed from V and 2 bases from J, the gap between germline ends came to 10 bases. CDR1 SGHVS and CDR2 FQNEAQ come from the germline V gene. CDR3 nucleotide sequence: TGTGCCAGCACCATTAGGGACACAGATACGCAGTATTTT. This encodes CASTIRDTDTQYF.

The table lists this clonotype with many counts. This rearrangement joins TRBV12-3 or TRBV12-4 to TRBJ1-2; D perhaps matches TRBD1 (5 bases). This CDR3 comprises 13 residues. V was trimmed by 3 bases and J by 5 bases, leaving 10 bases between them. This CDR3 reads CASSFPGAYGYTF. The CDR3 region has the DNA TGTGCCAGCAGTTTCCCCGGGGCGTATGGCTACACCTTC.

This clonotype was counted a few times. The chain joins TRBV7-9 to TRBJ2-7; 7 positions agree with TRBD1. Germline V gene data show CDR1 as SEHNR and CDR2 as FQNEAQ (reference sequence). Trimming cost V 4 bases and J 2 bases; bases outside gene matches: 11. There are 16 residues in the CDR3. The CDR3 is CASSSTTGTDAYEQYV. The CDR3 DNA sequence: TGTGCCAGCAGCTCCACGACCGGGACAGACGCCTACGAGCAGTACGTC.

In this sample, this clonotype turned up a few times. The gene calls are TRBV20-1 and TRBJ2-7; D is unresolved. V was trimmed by 0 bases and J by 2 bases, leaving 11 bases between them. Germline V gene lookup returns CDR1 DFQATT and CDR2 SNEGSKA (reference sequence). This CDR3 comprises 14 residues. The CDR3 region has the DNA TGCAGTGCTAGAGATCACGTCGGAGCCTACGAGCAGTACTTC. Amino acid sequence: CSARDHVGAYEQYF.

The genes are TRBV4-3 and TRBJ1-2, with 10 bases aligning to TRBD1. V lost 0 bases to trimming and J lost 4 bases; unmatched junction nucleotides: 5. Per germline, CDR1 LGHNA and CDR2 YSLEER. This CDR3 has 16 amino acids. The CDR3 nucleotides are TGCGCCAGCAGCCAAGATATTTGGACAGGGGGCTATGGCTACACCTTC. Amino acid sequence: CASSQDIWTGGYGYTF.